Below are 2 T cell receptor beta chains sequenced from a single sample in a study of human T cells and chemical hapten exposure. TCRdb redid the calling of the RACE reads with MiXCR, one entry per CDR3 protein. The sample records over 100,000 distinct CDR3 sequences, approximately 10% being singletons. Described time point: patch test 3, about 24 weeks after DPC sensitization. Specified treatment: therapeutic diphenylcyclopropenone sensitization with weekly scalp DPC. This material consisted of whole blood, taken in connection with sensitization to the hapten diphenylcyclopropenone (DPC). The receptors shown here come from a woman in her fifties or sixties with alopecia areata. Some clones in this sample may be carry-over from other donors' samples.

This clonotype was detected a few times. The chain couples TRBV5-1 to TRBJ2-3; tentative D call: TRBD2 (8 bases). Trimming stripped 7 bases from V and 5 bases from J, with 23 bases between. Germline V CDR1 and CDR2: SGHRS, YFSETQ. The CDR3 consists of 16 residues. The CDR3 reads CASRLALEGAGDTQYF. The CDR3 DNA is TGCGCCAGCCGACTAGCGCTAGAGGGGGCGGGAGATACGCAGTATTTT.

The chain carries TRBV20-1 and TRBJ1-2, with D unclear. This CDR3 contains 13 residues. CDR1 DFQATT and CDR2 SNEGSKA come from the germline V gene (reference sequence). The ends were cut back, 0 bases at V and 4 bases at J, with 9 bases in the middle. CDR3 coding DNA: TGCAGTGCTAGAGATGACACTTCCTATGGCTACACCTTC. Translating it yields CSARDDTSYGYTF.